Reported below is one TCR beta chain. Per the authors' pipeline: Counts of nucleated cells, estimated from reference gene primer amplification, were obtained. TCRdb's copy holds only in-frame clones and misses some; the assay was immunoSEQ multiplex PCR. The V and J calls and the clone size are those of that table, but D and trimming were determined from the DNA. The repertoire includes tens of thousands of clones, around 90% of them detected once, and 3.9% sits in the top ten. The sample originates from a study of blood T cell repertoires in COVID-19. Overall study context: Sites across the United States, Italy and Spain contributed samples from acute and convalescent COVID-19. Sources were T cells, B-cell-depleted T cells, or PBMCs; the material itself was cDNA or gDNA.

Germline V lookup: CDR1 LGHDT, CDR2 YNNKEL (reference sequence). V lost 1 base and J 6 bases, leaving 22 bases between the germline ends. The CDR3 runs to 18 residues. The chain couples TRBV3-1 (or the pseudogene TRBV3-2) to TRBJ2-1, with D perhaps TRBD2 (5 bases). Sequenced input: peripheral blood. This receptor was obtained from a woman between 45 and 60 years old in a cohort sampled during active COVID-19. The CDR3 DNA reads TGTGCCAGCAGCCAAGTTTGGTCTAGGCTAGAGGGATCCAATGAGCAGTTCTTC. Protein: CASSQVWSRLEGSNEQFF.